A selection of T cell receptor beta chains follows, all from one sample in a study of vaccination and CD4 T cells after COVID-19. TCRdb called the PCR reads again in MiXCR, with one record for every CDR3 protein. The sample yields approximately 17,000 distinct CDR3 sequences, roughly 60% seen once. These TCRs' antigens remain unknown. Sequenced material: CD4+ T cells from blood, cultured in vitro, taken before SARS-CoV-2 vaccination. These receptors were taken from a human donor who had recovered from COVID-19. Each CDR3 is given with its conserved first and last residue. D genes are given only for firm matches. Clone size is stated in some rows and not others, as once, few, many or a class when expanded.

D gene: TRBD1
clone size: NA
J gene: TRBJ1-5
V gene: TRBV19
CDR3 protein: CASRLQGNNQPQHF
CDR3 DNA: TGTGCCAGTAGACTACAGGGGAACAATCAGCCCCAGCATTTT

D gene: NA
clone size: few
J gene: TRBJ1-5
V gene: TRBV21-1
CDR3 protein: CASSKALGVKGQGETALGQPQHF
CDR3 DNA: TGTGCCAGCAGCAAAGCGCTAGGGGTGAAGGGACAGGGTGAGACGGCACTCGGGCAGCCCCAGCATTTT

D gene: NA
clone size: NA
J gene: TRBJ2-7
V gene: TRBV7-2
CDR3 protein: CASSFGTAREQYF
CDR3 DNA: TGTGCCAGCAGCTTTGGGACCGCTCGCGAGCAGTACTTC

D gene: NA
clone size: few
J gene: TRBJ2-4
V gene: TRBV18
CDR3 protein: CASSRFQGLEAKNIQYF
CDR3 DNA: TGTGCCAGCTCACGGTTTCAAGGTTTAGAGGCCAAAAACATTCAGTACTTC

D gene: NA
clone size: NA
J gene: TRBJ2-7
V gene: TRBV27
CDR3 protein: CASSPLGTKNQYEQYF
CDR3 DNA: TGTGCCAGCAGTCCCCTGGGGACCAAGAATCAGTACGAGCAGTACTTC

D gene: NA
clone size: NA
J gene: TRBJ2-1
V gene: TRBV7-9
CDR3 protein: CASSLIGRSLEQFF
CDR3 DNA: TGTGCCAGCAGCTTAATCGGTCGCTCGCTAGAGCAGTTCTTC

D gene: TRBD2
clone size: NA
J gene: TRBJ2-1
V gene: TRBV20-1
CDR3 protein: CSARRTSGGWGGNEQFF
CDR3 DNA: TGCAGTGCTAGGAGGACTAGCGGTGGGTGGGGGGGCAATGAGCAGTTCTTC

D gene: NA
clone size: NA
J gene: TRBJ1-1
V gene: TRBV12-3/TRBV12-4
CDR3 protein: CASSPGHMNTEAFF
CDR3 DNA: TGTGCCAGCAGTCCGGGACATATGAACACTGAAGCTTTCTTT

D gene: NA
clone size: few
J gene: TRBJ2-7
V gene: TRBV28
CDR3 protein: CASRGFKREQYF
CDR3 DNA: TGTGCCAGCAGGGGGTTTAAGCGCGAGCAGTACTTC

D gene: TRBD1
clone size: NA
J gene: TRBJ2-1
V gene: TRBV20-1
CDR3 protein: CSARRTGGIFNEQFF
CDR3 DNA: TGCAGTGCTAGAAGGACAGGGGGCATATTTAATGAGCAGTTCTTC

D gene: NA
clone size: NA
J gene: TRBJ2-7
V gene: TRBV20-1
CDR3 protein: CSAPPPGHSYEQYF
CDR3 DNA: TGCAGTGCTCCCCCTCCGGGACACAGCTACGAGCAGTACTTC

D gene: NA
clone size: NA
J gene: TRBJ2-7
V gene: TRBV28
CDR3 protein: CASSLVVWTETYEQYF
CDR3 DNA: TGTGCCAGCAGTTTGGTTGTTTGGACAGAGACCTACGAGCAGTACTTC

D gene: TRBD1
clone size: few
J gene: TRBJ2-7
V gene: TRBV7-6
CDR3 protein: CASRSQGASYEQYF
CDR3 DNA: TGTGCCAGCAGGTCACAGGGGGCGTCCTACGAGCAGTACTTC

D gene: TRBD2
clone size: NA
J gene: TRBJ2-1
V gene: TRBV20-1
CDR3 protein: CSASLALAGGANEQFF
CDR3 DNA: TGCAGTGCCAGCCTTGCACTAGCGGGAGGAGCGAATGAGCAGTTCTTC

D gene: NA
clone size: few
J gene: TRBJ1-2
V gene: TRBV10-3
CDR3 protein: CAISASLAEPGRLLYTF
CDR3 DNA: TGTGCCATCAGTGCGTCCCTGGCAGAACCGGGACGTCTGCTCTACACCTTC

D gene: NA
clone size: NA
J gene: TRBJ2-3
V gene: TRBV28
CDR3 protein: CASSLTRRSLDTQYF
CDR3 DNA: TGTGCCAGCAGTTTGACTAGAAGGTCGCTGGATACGCAGTATTTT

D gene: NA
clone size: NA
J gene: TRBJ2-7
V gene: TRBV20-1
CDR3 protein: CSASATTYEQYF
CDR3 DNA: TGCAGTGCTAGTGCAACAACCTACGAGCAGTACTTC

D gene: NA
clone size: NA
J gene: TRBJ2-1
V gene: TRBV7-9
CDR3 protein: CASGGSSYNEQFF
CDR3 DNA: TGTGCCAGCGGGGGGAGCTCCTACAATGAGCAGTTCTTC

D gene: NA
clone size: NA
J gene: TRBJ2-5
V gene: TRBV20-1
CDR3 protein: CSARMYGGLQETQYF
CDR3 DNA: TGCAGTGCTAGAATGTATGGGGGCCTCCAAGAGACCCAGTACTTC

D gene: NA
clone size: NA
J gene: TRBJ2-3
V gene: TRBV21-1
CDR3 protein: CASSKGPLEHDTQYF
CDR3 DNA: TGTGCCAGCAGCAAAGGCCCTCTGGAGCACGATACGCAGTATTTT

D gene: NA
clone size: NA
J gene: TRBJ1-6
V gene: TRBV19
CDR3 protein: CASSVGQTESPLHF
CDR3 DNA: TGTGCCAGTAGTGTAGGACAGACCGAATCACCCCTCCACTTT

D gene: TRBD1
clone size: NA
J gene: TRBJ1-2
V gene: TRBV10-3
CDR3 protein: CAISSLLGTGTTF
CDR3 DNA: TGTGCCATCAGTTCCCTTTTAGGGACAGGGACCACCTTC

D gene: NA
clone size: NA
J gene: TRBJ1-1
V gene: TRBV6-2/TRBV6-3
CDR3 protein: CASQRGTEMNTEAFF
CDR3 DNA: TGTGCCAGCCAGCGGGGAACAGAGATGAACACTGAAGCTTTCTTT

D gene: TRBD2
clone size: NA
J gene: TRBJ2-5
V gene: TRBV15
CDR3 protein: CATSKGTSGSRETQYF
CDR3 DNA: TGTGCCACCAGCAAAGGGACTAGCGGGAGCAGGGAGACCCAGTACTTC

D gene: NA
clone size: NA
J gene: TRBJ1-6
V gene: TRBV29-1
CDR3 protein: CSVGEVSNSPLHF
CDR3 DNA: TGCAGCGTTGGTGAGGTATCTAATTCACCCCTCCACTTT

D gene: TRBD2
clone size: NA
J gene: TRBJ2-1
V gene: TRBV27
CDR3 protein: CASSPMPGTSGSNEQFF
CDR3 DNA: TGTGCCAGCAGCCCCATGCCCGGGACTAGCGGGAGCAATGAGCAGTTCTTC

D gene: NA
clone size: NA
J gene: TRBJ2-1
V gene: TRBV24-1
CDR3 protein: CATSLPGKIDEQFF
CDR3 DNA: TGTGCCACCAGTCTACCAGGGAAAATCGATGAGCAGTTCTTC

D gene: TRBD2
clone size: few
J gene: TRBJ2-2
V gene: TRBV7-2
CDR3 protein: CASSLDGTSGGTGELFF
CDR3 DNA: TGTGCCAGCAGCTTAGATGGGACTAGCGGGGGGACCGGGGAGCTGTTTTTT

D gene: NA
clone size: NA
J gene: TRBJ2-2
V gene: TRBV7-2
CDR3 protein: CASSLRGTNTGELFF
CDR3 DNA: TGTGCCAGCAGCTTACGCGGGACGAACACCGGGGAGCTGTTTTTT

D gene: NA
clone size: NA
J gene: TRBJ2-5
V gene: TRBV24-1
CDR3 protein: CATSDVGRGQETQYF
CDR3 DNA: TGTGCCACCAGTGATGTAGGCAGGGGCCAAGAGACCCAGTACTTC

D gene: NA
clone size: few
J gene: TRBJ1-6
V gene: TRBV27
CDR3 protein: CASSLRFRGNSPLHF
CDR3 DNA: TGTGCCAGCAGTTTACGGTTCAGGGGTAATTCACCCCTCCACTTT

D gene: TRBD2
clone size: NA
J gene: TRBJ2-1
V gene: TRBV7-2
CDR3 protein: CASSLWAGTKDEQFF
CDR3 DNA: TGTGCCAGCAGCTTATGGGCAGGGACTAAAGATGAGCAGTTCTTC

D gene: NA
clone size: medium-sized
J gene: TRBJ2-3
V gene: TRBV9
CDR3 protein: CASSARVTDTQYF
CDR3 DNA: TGTGCCAGCAGCGCCAGGGTCACAGATACGCAGTATTTT

D gene: TRBD1
clone size: few
J gene: TRBJ2-3
V gene: TRBV6-2/TRBV6-3
CDR3 protein: CASSPGTGHTDTQYF
CDR3 DNA: TGTGCCAGCAGCCCCGGGACAGGGCACACAGATACGCAGTATTTT

D gene: NA
clone size: NA
J gene: TRBJ2-7
V gene: TRBV12-3/TRBV12-4
CDR3 protein: CASSSTVRSYEQYF
CDR3 DNA: TGTGCCAGCAGTTCCACAGTCCGCTCCTACGAGCAGTACTTC

D gene: NA
clone size: NA
J gene: TRBJ2-3
V gene: TRBV28
CDR3 protein: CASWGRGTTDTQYF
CDR3 DNA: TGTGCCAGCTGGGGACGGGGGACAACAGATACGCAGTATTTT

D gene: TRBD2
clone size: NA
J gene: TRBJ2-1
V gene: TRBV6-1
CDR3 protein: CASSERGVNYNEQFF
CDR3 DNA: TGTGCCAGCAGTGAACGGGGGGTGAATTACAATGAGCAGTTCTTC